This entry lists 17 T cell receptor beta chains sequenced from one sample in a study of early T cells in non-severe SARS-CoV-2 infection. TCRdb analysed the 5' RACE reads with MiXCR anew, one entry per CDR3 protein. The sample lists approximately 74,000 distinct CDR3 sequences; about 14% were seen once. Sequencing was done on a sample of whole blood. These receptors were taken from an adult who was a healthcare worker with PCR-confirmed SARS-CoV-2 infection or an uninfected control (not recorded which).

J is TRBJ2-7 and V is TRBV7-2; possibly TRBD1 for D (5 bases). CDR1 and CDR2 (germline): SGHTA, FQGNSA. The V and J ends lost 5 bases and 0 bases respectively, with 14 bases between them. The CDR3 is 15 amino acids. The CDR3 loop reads CASSRSLQDSYEQYF. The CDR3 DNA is TGTGCCAGCAGCCGATCACTACAGGACTCCTACGAGCAGTACTTC.

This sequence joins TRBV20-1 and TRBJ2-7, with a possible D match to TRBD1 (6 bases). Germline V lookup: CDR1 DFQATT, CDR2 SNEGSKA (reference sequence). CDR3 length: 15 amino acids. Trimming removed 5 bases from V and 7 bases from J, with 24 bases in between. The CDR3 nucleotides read TGCAGTGCTTCCGGGACATCCGAACTAAGGCTGGAGCAGTACTTC. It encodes CSASGTSELRLEQYF.

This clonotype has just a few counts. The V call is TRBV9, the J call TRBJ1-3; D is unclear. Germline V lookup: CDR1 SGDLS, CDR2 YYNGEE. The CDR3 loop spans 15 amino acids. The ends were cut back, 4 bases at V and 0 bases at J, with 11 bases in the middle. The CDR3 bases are TGTGCCAGCAGCCCCCAGCTCCTCTCTGGAAACACCATATATTTT. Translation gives CASSPQLLSGNTIYF.

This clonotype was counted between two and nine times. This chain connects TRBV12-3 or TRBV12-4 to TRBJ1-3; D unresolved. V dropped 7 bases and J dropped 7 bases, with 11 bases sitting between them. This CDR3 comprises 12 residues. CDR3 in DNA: TGTGCCAGCATTCCCGACCGGAACACCATATATTTT. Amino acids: CASIPDRNTIYF.

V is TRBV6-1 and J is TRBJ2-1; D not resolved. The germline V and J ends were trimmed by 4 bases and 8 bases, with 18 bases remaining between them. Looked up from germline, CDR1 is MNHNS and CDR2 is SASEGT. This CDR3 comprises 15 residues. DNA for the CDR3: TGTGCCAGCAGTGGTTGGGTCCCTGCCTATGATGAGCAGTTCTTC. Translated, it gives CASSGWVPAYDEQFF.

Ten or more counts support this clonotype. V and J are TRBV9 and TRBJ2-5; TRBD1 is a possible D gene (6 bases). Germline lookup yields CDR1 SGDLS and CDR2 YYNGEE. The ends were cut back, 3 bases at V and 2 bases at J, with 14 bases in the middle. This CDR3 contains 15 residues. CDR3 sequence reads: CASSAQGQIQETQYF. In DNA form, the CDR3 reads TGTGCCAGCAGCGCGCAAGGACAGATACAAGAGACCCAGTACTTC.

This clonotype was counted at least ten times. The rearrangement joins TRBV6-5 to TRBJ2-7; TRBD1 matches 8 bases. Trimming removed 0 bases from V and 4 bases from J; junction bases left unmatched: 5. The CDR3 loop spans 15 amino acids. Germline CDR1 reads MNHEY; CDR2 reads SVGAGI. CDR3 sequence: CASSYSRTGTYEQYF. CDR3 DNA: TGTGCCAGCAGTTACTCAAGGACAGGGACATACGAGCAGTACTTC.

The CDR3 nucleotides are TGTGCCAGCAGCTTAATGTCGGGAGGGAGCTCCTACAATGAGCAGTTCTTC. Its protein is CASSLMSGGSSYNEQFF. The chain links TRBV7-3 to TRBJ2-1, with 8 bases matching TRBD2. The germline CDR1 and CDR2 sequences are SGHTA and FQGTGA. The CDR3 loop spans 17 amino acids. V was pared by 1 base and J by 0 bases, with 5 bases of the junction left unmatched.

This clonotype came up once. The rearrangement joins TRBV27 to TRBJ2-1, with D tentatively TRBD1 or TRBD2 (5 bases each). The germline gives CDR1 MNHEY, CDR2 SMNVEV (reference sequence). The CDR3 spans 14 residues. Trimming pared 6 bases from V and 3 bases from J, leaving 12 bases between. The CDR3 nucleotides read TGTGCCAGCAGCCCGGGGCGGTTCTACAATGAGCAGTTCTTC. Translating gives CASSPGRFYNEQFF.

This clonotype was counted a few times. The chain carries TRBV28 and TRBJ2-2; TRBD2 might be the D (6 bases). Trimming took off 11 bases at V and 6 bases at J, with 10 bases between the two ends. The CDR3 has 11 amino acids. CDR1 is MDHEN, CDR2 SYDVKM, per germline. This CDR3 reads CAGGTPGELFF. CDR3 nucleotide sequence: TGTGCCGGAGGGACTCCCGGGGAGCTGTTTTTT.

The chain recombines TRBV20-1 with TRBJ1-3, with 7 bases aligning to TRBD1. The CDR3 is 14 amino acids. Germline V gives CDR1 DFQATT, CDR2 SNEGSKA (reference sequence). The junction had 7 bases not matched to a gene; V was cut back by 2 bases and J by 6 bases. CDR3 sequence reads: CSARKTGRENTIYF. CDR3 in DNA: TGCAGTGCTAGAAAGACAGGGAGGGAAAACACCATATATTTT.

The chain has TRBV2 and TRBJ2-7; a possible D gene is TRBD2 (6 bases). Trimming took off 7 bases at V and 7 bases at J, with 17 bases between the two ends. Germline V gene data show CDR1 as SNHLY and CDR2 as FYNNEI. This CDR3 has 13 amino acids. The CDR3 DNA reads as TGTGCCAGCATTCCCGCGCGGGGTACGGAGCAGTACTTC. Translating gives CASIPARGTEQYF. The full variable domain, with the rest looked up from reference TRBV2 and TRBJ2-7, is EPEVTQTPSHQVTQMGQEVILRCVPISNHLYFYWYRQILGQKVEFLVSFYNNEISEKSEIFDDQFSVERPDGSNFTLKIRSTKLEDSAMYFCASIPARGTEQYFGPGTRLTVT.

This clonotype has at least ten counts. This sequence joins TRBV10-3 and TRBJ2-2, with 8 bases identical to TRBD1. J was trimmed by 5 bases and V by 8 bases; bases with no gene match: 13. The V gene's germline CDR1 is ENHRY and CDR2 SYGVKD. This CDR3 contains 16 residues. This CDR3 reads CAIGPGQGARTGELFF. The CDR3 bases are TGTGCCATCGGCCCTGGCCAGGGGGCGAGAACCGGGGAGCTGTTTTTT.

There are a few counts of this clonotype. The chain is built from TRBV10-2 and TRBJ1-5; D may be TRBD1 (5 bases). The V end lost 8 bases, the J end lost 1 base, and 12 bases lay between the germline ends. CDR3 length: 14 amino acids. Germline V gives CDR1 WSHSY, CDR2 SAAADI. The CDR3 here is CASGTFGSNQPQHF. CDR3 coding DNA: TGCGCCAGCGGGACCTTCGGGAGCAATCAGCCCCAGCATTTT.

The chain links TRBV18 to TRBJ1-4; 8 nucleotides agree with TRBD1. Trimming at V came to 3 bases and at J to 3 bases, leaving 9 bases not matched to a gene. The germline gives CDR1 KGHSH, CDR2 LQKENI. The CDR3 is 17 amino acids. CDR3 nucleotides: TGTGCCAGCTCACCGCGGATGTCGACAGGGGCTAATGAAAAACTGTTTTTT. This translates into CASSPRMSTGANEKLFF. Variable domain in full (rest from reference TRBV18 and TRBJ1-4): NAGVMQNPRHLVRRRGQEARLRCSPMKGHSHVYWYRQLPEEGLKFMVYLQKENIIDESGMPKERFSAEFPKEGPSILRIQQVVRGDSAAYFCASSPRMSTGANEKLFFGSGTQLSVL.

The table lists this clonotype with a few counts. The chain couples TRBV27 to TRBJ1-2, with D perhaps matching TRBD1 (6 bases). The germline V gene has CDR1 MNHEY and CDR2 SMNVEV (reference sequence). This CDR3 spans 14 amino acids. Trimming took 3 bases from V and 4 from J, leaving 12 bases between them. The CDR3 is CASSFPRGGYGYTF. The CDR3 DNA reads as TGTGCCAGCAGTTTCCCCAGGGGAGGCTATGGCTACACCTTC.

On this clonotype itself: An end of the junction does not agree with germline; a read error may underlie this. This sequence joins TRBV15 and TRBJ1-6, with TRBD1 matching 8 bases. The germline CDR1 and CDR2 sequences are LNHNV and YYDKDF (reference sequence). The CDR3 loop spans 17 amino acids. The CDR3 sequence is CATSRVTGAIYNSPIHF. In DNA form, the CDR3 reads TGTGCCACCAGCAGGGTGACAGGGGCGATCTATAATTCACCCATCCACTTT. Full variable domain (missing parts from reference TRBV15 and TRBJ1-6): DAMVIQNPRYQVTQFGKPVTLSCSQTLNHNVMYWYQQKSSQAPKLLFHYYDKDFNNEADTPDNFQSRRPNTSFCFLDIRSPGLGDTAMYLCATSRVTGAIYNSPIHFGNGTRLTVT.